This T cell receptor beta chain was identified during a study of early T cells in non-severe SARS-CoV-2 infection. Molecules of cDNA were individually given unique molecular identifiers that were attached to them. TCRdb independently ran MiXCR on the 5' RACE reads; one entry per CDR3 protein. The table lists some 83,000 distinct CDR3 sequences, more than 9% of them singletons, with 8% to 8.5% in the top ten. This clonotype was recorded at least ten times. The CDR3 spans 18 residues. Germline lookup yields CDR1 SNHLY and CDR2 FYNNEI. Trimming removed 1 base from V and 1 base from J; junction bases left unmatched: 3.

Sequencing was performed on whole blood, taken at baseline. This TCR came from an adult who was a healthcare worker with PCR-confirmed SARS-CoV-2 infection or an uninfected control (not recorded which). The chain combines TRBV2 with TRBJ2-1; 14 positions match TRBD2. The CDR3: CASSEGLAGGDSYNEQFF. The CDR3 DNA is TGTGCCAGCAGTGAAGGACTAGCGGGAGGGGATTCCTACAATGAGCAGTTCTTC.